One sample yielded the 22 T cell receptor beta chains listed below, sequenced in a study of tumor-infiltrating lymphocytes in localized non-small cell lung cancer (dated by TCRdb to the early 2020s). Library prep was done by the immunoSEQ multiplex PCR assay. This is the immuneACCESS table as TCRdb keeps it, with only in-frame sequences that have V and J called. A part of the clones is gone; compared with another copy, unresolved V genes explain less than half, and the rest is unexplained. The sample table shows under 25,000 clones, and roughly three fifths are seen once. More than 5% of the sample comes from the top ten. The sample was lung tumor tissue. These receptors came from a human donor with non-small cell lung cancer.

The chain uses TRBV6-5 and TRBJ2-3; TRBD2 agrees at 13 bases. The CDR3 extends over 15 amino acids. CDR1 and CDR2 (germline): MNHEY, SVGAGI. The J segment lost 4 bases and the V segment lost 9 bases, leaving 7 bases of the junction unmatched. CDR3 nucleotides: TGTGCCAGTCGACTACTAGCGGGAGGGCCAGATACGCAGTATTTT. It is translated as CASRLLAGGPDTQYF.

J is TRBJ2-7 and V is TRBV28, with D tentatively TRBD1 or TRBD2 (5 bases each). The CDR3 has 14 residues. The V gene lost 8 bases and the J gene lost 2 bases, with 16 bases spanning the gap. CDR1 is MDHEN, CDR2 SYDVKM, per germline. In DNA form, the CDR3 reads TGTGCCAGCTTAAAGCCCAGGGAGCCCTACGAGCAGTACTTC. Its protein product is CASLKPREPYEQYF.

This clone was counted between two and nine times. CDR3 region: CASSLPGTGGGNTIYF. Written as DNA, the CDR3 is TGCGCCAGCAGCTTACCCGGGACAGGAGGTGGAAACACCATATATTTT. The rearrangement uses TRBV5-1 and TRBJ1-3, with TRBD1 matching 8 bases. The CDR3 has 16 residues. The V gene end was trimmed by 2 bases and the J gene end by 3 bases; junction bases not matched to a gene: 7. Germline V gene sequence: CDR1 SGHRS, CDR2 YFSETQ.

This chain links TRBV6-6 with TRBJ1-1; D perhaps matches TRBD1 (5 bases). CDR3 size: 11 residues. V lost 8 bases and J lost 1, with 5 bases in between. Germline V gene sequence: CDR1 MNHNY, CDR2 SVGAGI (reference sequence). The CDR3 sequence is CASQGNTEAFF. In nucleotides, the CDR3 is TGTGCCAGCCAGGGGAACACTGAAGCTTTCTTT.

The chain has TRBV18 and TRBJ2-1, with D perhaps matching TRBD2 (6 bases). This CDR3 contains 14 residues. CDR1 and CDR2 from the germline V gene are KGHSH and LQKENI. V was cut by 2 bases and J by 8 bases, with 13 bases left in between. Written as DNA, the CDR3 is TGTGCCAGCTCACCATTTCGGGGGTTAGATGAGCAGTTCTTC. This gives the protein CASSPFRGLDEQFF.

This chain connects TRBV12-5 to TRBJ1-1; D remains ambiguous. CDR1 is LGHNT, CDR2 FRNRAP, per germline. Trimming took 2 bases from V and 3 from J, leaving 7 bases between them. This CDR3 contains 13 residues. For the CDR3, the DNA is TGTGCTAGTGGTTTGACCGGGTACACTGAAGCTTTCTTT. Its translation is CASGLTGYTEAFF.

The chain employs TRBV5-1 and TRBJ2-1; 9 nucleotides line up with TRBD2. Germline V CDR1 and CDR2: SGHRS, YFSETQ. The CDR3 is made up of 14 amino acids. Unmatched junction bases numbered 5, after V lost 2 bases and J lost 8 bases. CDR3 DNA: TGCGCCAGCAGCTTAATAGCGGGAGAATATGAGCAGTTCTTC. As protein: CASSLIAGEYEQFF.

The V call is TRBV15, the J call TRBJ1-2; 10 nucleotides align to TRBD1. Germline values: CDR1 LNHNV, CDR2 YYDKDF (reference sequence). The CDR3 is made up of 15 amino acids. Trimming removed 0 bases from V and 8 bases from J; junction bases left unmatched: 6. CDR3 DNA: TGTGCCACCAGCAGAGATTACGGGACAGGGGACGGCTACACCTTC. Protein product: CATSRDYGTGDGYTF.

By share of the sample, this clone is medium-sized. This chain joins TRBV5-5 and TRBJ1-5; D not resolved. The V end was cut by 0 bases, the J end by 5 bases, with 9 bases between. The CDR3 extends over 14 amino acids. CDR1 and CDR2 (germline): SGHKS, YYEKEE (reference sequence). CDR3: CASSLEGGDQPQHF. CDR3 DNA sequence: TGTGCCAGCAGCTTGGAAGGTGGAGATCAGCCCCAGCATTTT.

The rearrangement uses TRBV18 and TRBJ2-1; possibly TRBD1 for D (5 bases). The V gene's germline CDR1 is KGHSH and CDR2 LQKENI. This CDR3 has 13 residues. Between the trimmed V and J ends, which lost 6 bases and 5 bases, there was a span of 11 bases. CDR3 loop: CASSQGIDNEQFF. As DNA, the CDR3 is TGTGCCAGCTCGCAGGGAATTGACAATGAGCAGTTCTTC.

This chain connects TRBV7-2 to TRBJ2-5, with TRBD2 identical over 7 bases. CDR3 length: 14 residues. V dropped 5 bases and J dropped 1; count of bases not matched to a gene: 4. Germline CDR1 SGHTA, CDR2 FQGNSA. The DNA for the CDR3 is TGTGCCAGCAGCCAGACTAGCCTCCAAGAGACCCAGTACTTC. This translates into CASSQTSLQETQYF.

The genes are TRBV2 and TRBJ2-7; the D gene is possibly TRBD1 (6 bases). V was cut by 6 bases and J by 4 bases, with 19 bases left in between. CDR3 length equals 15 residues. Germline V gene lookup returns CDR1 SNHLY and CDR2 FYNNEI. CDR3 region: CASRVSGTSPYEQYF. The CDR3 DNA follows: TGTGCCAGCAGGGTTTCCGGGACATCTCCTTACGAGCAGTACTTC.

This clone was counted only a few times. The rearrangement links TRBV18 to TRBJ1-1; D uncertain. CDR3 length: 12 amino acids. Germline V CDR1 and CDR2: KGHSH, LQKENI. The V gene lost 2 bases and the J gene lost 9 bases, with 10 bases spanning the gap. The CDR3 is CASSPNRDKAFF. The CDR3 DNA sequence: TGTGCCAGCTCACCAAATAGAGACAAAGCTTTCTTT.

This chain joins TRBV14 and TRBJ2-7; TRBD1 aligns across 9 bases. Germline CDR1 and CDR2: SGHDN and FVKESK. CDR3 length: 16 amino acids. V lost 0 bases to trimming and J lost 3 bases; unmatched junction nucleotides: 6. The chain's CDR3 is CASSQDLGTGLYEQYF. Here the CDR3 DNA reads TGTGCCAGCAGCCAAGATCTAGGGACAGGGCTCTACGAGCAGTACTTC.

CDR3 nucleotide sequence: TGTGCCAGTACCGGGACGGCGAGAGAGACCCAGTACTTC. Translated, it gives CASTGTARETQYF. The chain has TRBV2 and TRBJ2-5; D possibly matches TRBD1 or TRBD2 (5 bases each). V lost 9 bases, J lost 4 bases, and 15 bases lay in between. The V gene's germline CDR1 is SNHLY and CDR2 FYNNEI. The CDR3 consists of 13 residues. Complete variable domain (other parts from reference TRBV2 and TRBJ2-5): EPEVTQTPSHQVTQMGQEVILRCVPISNHLYFYWYRQILGQKVEFLVSFYNNEISEKSEIFDDQFSVERPDGSNFTLKIRSTKLEDSAMYFCASTGTARETQYFGPGTRLLVL.

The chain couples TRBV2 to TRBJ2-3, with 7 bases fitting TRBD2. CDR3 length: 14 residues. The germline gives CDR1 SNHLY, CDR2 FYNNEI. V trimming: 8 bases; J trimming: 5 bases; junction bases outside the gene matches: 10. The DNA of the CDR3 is TGTGCCAGCGGCACCGGGACTACCGTAGATACGCAGTATTTT. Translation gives CASGTGTTVDTQYF.

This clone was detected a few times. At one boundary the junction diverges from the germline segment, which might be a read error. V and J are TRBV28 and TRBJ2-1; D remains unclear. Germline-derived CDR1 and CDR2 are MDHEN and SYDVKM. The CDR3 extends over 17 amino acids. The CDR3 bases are TGTGCCAGCAGTCTATGGGCCTCGTTAGTTGGGAACAATGAGCAGTTCTTC. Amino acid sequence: CASSLWASLVGNNEQFF.

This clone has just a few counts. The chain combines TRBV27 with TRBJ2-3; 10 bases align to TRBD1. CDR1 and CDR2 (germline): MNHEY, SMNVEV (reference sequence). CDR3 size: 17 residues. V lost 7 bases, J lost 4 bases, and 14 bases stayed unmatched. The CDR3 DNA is TGTGCCAGCACCTCACTGAGGCCGGGACAGGGGCCAGATACGCAGTATTTT. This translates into CASTSLRPGQGPDTQYF.

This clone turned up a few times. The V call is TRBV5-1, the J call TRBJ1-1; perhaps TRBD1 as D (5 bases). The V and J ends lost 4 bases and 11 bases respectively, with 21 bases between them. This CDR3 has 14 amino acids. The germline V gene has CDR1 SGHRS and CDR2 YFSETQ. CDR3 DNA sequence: TGCGCCAGCAGCCCAGACTTCCCGGGACCTCGTGCTTTCTTT. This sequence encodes CASSPDFPGPRAFF.

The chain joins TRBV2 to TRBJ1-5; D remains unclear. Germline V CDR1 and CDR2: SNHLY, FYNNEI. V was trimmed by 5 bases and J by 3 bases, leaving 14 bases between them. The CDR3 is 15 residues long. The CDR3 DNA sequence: TGTGCCAGCAGTTCCAGCCGCCCCTCCAATCAGCCCCAGCATTTT. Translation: CASSSSRPSNQPQHF.

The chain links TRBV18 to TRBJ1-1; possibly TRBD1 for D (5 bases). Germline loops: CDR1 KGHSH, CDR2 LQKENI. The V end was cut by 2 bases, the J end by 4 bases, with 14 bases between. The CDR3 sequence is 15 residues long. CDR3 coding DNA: TGTGCCAGCTCACCAAGGGGACCGGCCGGCACTGAAGCTTTCTTT. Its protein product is CASSPRGPAGTEAFF.

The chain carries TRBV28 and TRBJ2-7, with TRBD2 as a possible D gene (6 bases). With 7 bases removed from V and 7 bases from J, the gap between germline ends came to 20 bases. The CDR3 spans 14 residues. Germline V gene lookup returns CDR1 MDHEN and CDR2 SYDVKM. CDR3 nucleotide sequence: TGTGCCAGCACCCCTTCGGGGCGGGAAAGGGAGCAGTACTTC. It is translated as CASTPSGREREQYF.